This TCR beta chain was captured by sequencing in a study of naive and memory T cell subsets. Both TRBC1 and TRBC2 were covered by a beta constant-region primer of two equimolar oligonucleotides. Each CDR3 protein gets one entry after TCRdb re-called the UMI-ligation and nested PCR reads with MiXCR. The sample yields about 90,000 distinct CDR3 sequences, around 7% seen once. The CDR3 spans 17 residues. In germline, CDR1 is LNHDA, CDR2 SQIVND (reference sequence). The germline V and J ends were trimmed by 6 bases and 2 bases, with 20 bases remaining between them. The gene calls are TRBV19 and TRBJ2-1, with D perhaps being TRBD1 or TRBD2 (5 bases each). The sequencing input was central memory CD4+ T cells from blood. This receptor was taken from a human donor in good health. The CDR3 bases are TGTGCCAGTAGCCTCGACTTCCGGGACCGTCCCTACAATGAGCAGTTCTTC. As protein: CASSLDFRDRPYNEQFF. The variable domain in full, with the rest retrieved from reference TRBV19 and TRBJ2-1, is DGGITQSPKYLFRKEGQNVTLSCEQNLNHDAMYWYRQDPGQGLRLIYYSQIVNDFQKGDIAEGYSVSREKKESFPLTVTSAQKNPTAFYLCASSLDFRDRPYNEQFFGPGTRLTVL.